This TCR beta chain was sequenced in a study of CD8+ T cells in alopecia areata. Study findings and constraints: During tofacitinib treatment, many expanded lesional clones remained in scalp and blood.

Comments on this clone: Its target is not known.

The treatment was: oral pan-JAK inhibitor, 5-10 mg twice daily. CD4+ and CD8+ T cells were sorted from PBMCs. Reverse transcription of extracted RNA yielded cDNA, which provided the sequencing template. Profiled with immunoSEQ multiplex PCR; TCRdb holds only in-frame clones, not every one. The sample consists of 150,000 to 200,000 clones, approximately 67% of them appearing once. Trimming took 2 bases from V and 4 from J, leaving 11 bases between them. CDR1 is SNHLY, CDR2 FYNNEI, per germline. The length of the CDR3 is 14 residues. This clonotype was obtained from a human donor with alopecia areata. This chain uses TRBV2 with TRBJ1-2; a weak D match, TRBD1 (6 bases). Sequencing was performed on CD4+ T cells sorted from blood, taken at week 49, from a patient treated with tofacitinib. The CDR3 DNA follows: TGTGCCAGCAGTGAAAGGGCAGGGGCCTATGGCTACACCTTC. Protein: CASSERAGAYGYTF.